This TCR beta chain was found in a study of human T cells and chemical hapten exposure. Overall study: Per-sample TCR yields varied mainly from small pooled library volume differences.

Study-wide points: Patch test score showed a positive correlation with PT1 expanded TCR counts. TCRs exceeding a frequency of 1 in 1000 stayed unchanged under DPC sensitization.

Time point given: patch test 2, 6 weeks after DPC sensitization. The treatment denotes: therapeutic diphenylcyclopropenone sensitization with weekly scalp DPC. MiXCR was run by TCRdb on the RACE reads, yielding one entry per CDR3 protein. Among some 100,000 distinct CDR3 sequences listed, about a tenth were seen once. This CDR3 is built from 14 residues. The germline gives CDR1 DFQATT, CDR2 SNEGSKA (reference sequence). V lost 6 bases and J lost 0, with 12 bases in between. Many counts were recorded for this clonotype. No antigen is known for it. The clonotype originates from a woman in her 40s with alopecia areata. Some clones in this sample may be carry-over from other donors' samples. The sample in question was whole blood, obtained in connection with sensitization to the hapten diphenylcyclopropenone (DPC). The V and J genes are TRBV20-1 and TRBJ2-1; D may be TRBD1 or TRBD2 (5 bases each). The CDR3 sequence: CSAGAGNSYNEQFF. The DNA of the CDR3 is TGCAGTGCCGGGGCCGGGAACTCCTACAATGAGCAGTTCTTC.